Below, 13 T cell receptor beta chains from the same sample are listed, as sequenced in a study of Ad26.COV2.S vaccination and SARS-CoV-2 variants. Regarding treatment: about 20 received Ad26.COV2.S at low or high dose, single or two shots; about 5 received placebo; per-sample allocation not given. After the first vaccine or placebo injection, samples were drawn on day 63. Data came from immunoSEQ multiplex PCR; TCRdb stores just in-frame clones and leaves some out. Of about 400,000 clones in the sample, 89% were seen once. The sample was peripheral blood, taken in a trial of Ad26.COV2.S vaccine versus placebo. The source is a person aged 18-60 years who received the Ad26.COV2.S COVID-19 vaccine or a placebo.

In this sample, this clone turned up once. The chain couples TRBV5-1 to TRBJ2-7; TRBD1 matches 7 bases. Germline V gene lookup returns CDR1 SGHRS and CDR2 YFSETQ. Trimming removed 3 bases from V and 3 bases from J; junction bases left unmatched: 12. The CDR3 length is 16 residues. The CDR3 DNA sequence: TGCGCCAGCAGCTCACCAACGGGACAGAGAAACTACGAGCAGTACTTC. Amino acids: CASSSPTGQRNYEQYF.

V gene TRBV30 combines with J gene TRBJ1-6, with TRBD1 matching 8 bases. V shed 1 base and J 7 bases; nucleotides not matched to a gene: 12. The CDR3 is 17 amino acids. Looked up from germline, CDR1 is GTSNPN and CDR2 is SVGIG (reference sequence). CDR3 in DNA: TGTGCCTGGAGTGCCCGGACAGGGATAAGGGGGAATTCACCCCTCCACTTT. Translating gives CAWSARTGIRGNSPLHF. Full variable domain (remainder filled in from reference TRBV30 and TRBJ1-6): SQTIHQWPATLVQPVGSPLSLECTVEGTSNPNLYWYRQAAGRGLQLLFYSVGIGQISSEVPQNLSASRPQDRQFILSSKKLLLSDSGFYLCAWSARTGIRGNSPLHFGNGTRLTVT.

This chain joins TRBV7-6 and TRBJ2-1, with TRBD2 matching over 8 bases. Unmatched junction bases numbered 6, after V lost 1 base and J lost 4 bases. The CDR3 extends over 16 amino acids. The germline V gene encodes CDR1 SGHVS and CDR2 FNYEAQ. CDR3 region: CASSLDGLAGYNEQFF. CDR3 nucleotide sequence: TGTGCCAGCAGCTTAGACGGGTTAGCGGGATACAATGAGCAGTTCTTC.

CDR3: CASSYGRGRAKNIQYF. The CDR3 coding sequence is TGTGCCAGCAGCTACGGCCGGGGGCGGGCCAAAAACATTCAGTACTTC. The chain recombines TRBV2 with TRBJ2-4; D may match TRBD1 or TRBD2 (6 bases each). Per germline, CDR1 SNHLY and CDR2 FYNNEI. The CDR3 contains 16 residues. V shed 6 bases and J shed 1 base, with 16 bases lying between them.

The V gene is TRBV29-1, the J gene TRBJ2-7; 10 nucleotides agree with TRBD1. This CDR3 region has 12 residues. Germline CDR1 reads SQVTM; CDR2 reads ANQGSEA. V gave up 4 bases and J gave up 3 bases; unmatched junction bases: 0. The CDR3 nucleotides read TGCAGCGTTGGGACAGGGGGCTACGAGCAGTACTTC. Protein: CSVGTGGYEQYF.

A few counts support this clone. This chain joins TRBV7-9 and TRBJ1-2; no firm D call. There are 12 residues in the CDR3. Trimming took 5 bases from V and 4 from J, leaving 8 bases between them. Germline CDR1 is SEHNR and CDR2 is FQNEAQ (reference sequence). CDR3 region: CASSRVLYGYTF. Here the CDR3 DNA reads TGTGCCAGCAGCCGAGTACTCTATGGCTACACCTTC.

V and J are TRBV3-1 (or the pseudogene TRBV3-2) and TRBJ2-1; 12 bases agree with TRBD2. The germline V gene has CDR1 LGHDT and CDR2 YNNKEL (reference sequence). With 1 base clipped from V and 7 bases from J, the junction kept 8 bases outside the gene matches. The CDR3 runs to 17 residues. The CDR3 protein is CASSQVLLAGGRNEQFF. The CDR3 DNA is TGTGCCAGCAGCCAAGTCCTGCTAGCGGGAGGGCGTAATGAGCAGTTCTTC.

This chain connects TRBV6-5 to TRBJ2-5; weak D call: TRBD2 (5 bases). Between the trimmed V and J ends, which lost 6 bases and 4 bases, there was a span of 6 bases. The CDR3 is 11 amino acids. Germline-derived CDR1 and CDR2 are MNHEY and SVGAGI. The chain's CDR3 is CASRAGETQYF. The DNA for the CDR3 is TGTGCCAGCAGGGCGGGAGAGACCCAGTACTTC.

The chain couples TRBV3-1 (or the pseudogene TRBV3-2) to TRBJ2-3; D might be TRBD1 (5 bases). The V end lost 1 base, the J end lost 3 bases, and 8 bases lay between the germline ends. The CDR3 runs to 14 residues. Germline CDR1 is LGHDT and CDR2 is YNNKEL (reference sequence). The CDR3 bases are TGTGCCAGCAGCCAAGGCAAGGGGACAGATACGCAGTATTTT. Translation gives CASSQGKGTDTQYF.

This chain links TRBV4-2 with TRBJ2-1; no clear D gene. Germline V gives CDR1 LGHNA, CDR2 YNFKEQ. This CDR3 region has 13 residues. Trimming took 0 bases from V and 6 from J, leaving 6 bases between them. CDR3 region: CASSQDPTNEQFF. Written as DNA, the CDR3 is TGTGCCAGCAGCCAAGACCCCACCAATGAGCAGTTCTTC.

This clone was detected once. The chain carries TRBV11-1 and TRBJ2-7, with 7 bases fitting TRBD1. The germline V gene encodes CDR1 SGHAT and CDR2 FQDESV (reference sequence). The CDR3 runs 14 residues. V was pared by 1 base and J by 7 bases, with 7 bases of the junction left unmatched. The CDR3 here is CASSLDSGGREQYF. In nucleotides, the CDR3 is TGTGCCAGCAGCTTAGACTCAGGGGGACGGGAGCAGTACTTC.

In the case of this clone: The same CDR3 arises from other DNA sequences in this sample as well. The chain uses TRBV4-3 and TRBJ2-7; possible D gene TRBD2, 5 bases. Trimming shortened V by 3 bases and J by 2 bases, and 17 bases separated the two germline ends. The CDR3 totals 16 residues. Germline values: CDR1 LGHNA, CDR2 YSLEER. CDR3 amino acids: CASSHSGTGETYEQYF. The CDR3 nucleotides read TGCGCCAGCAGCCACTCGGGCACCGGGGAAACCTACGAGCAGTACTTC.

CDR3 nucleotides: TGCAGCACAAAGGAGAGGGAGACCCAGTACTTC. The encoded protein is CSTKERETQYF. The chain joins TRBV29-1 to TRBJ2-5; D is undetermined. Trimming removed 8 bases at V and 5 bases at J, with 12 bases between. Looked up from germline, CDR1 is SQVTM and CDR2 is ANQGSEA. The CDR3 consists of 11 residues.